This is a list of T cell receptor beta chains from one sample in a study of glioma-infiltrating T cells after dendritic cell vaccination. Some clones are missing from TCRdb's copy, which holds only in-frame ones; the method was immunoSEQ multiplex PCR. The sample lists 45,000 to 55,000 clones, 85% occurring once. The sample consisted of blood, taken before dendritic cell vaccination. The source is a human donor with glioblastoma. Both conserved end residues are part of each CDR3. The order of the fields is D gene, J gene, clone size, V gene, CDR3 protein, CDR3 DNA. A D gene is named only where the DNA matches it firmly. Size is omitted from some rows. Given values are once, few, many or a class for expanded clones.

-	TRBJ1-4	-	TRBV5-1	CASSLGQVNEKLFF	TGCGCCAGCAGCTTAGGCCAGGTTAATGAAAAACTGTTTTTT
-	TRBJ2-5	-	TRBV5-1	CASSLAATGGETQYF	TGCGCCAGCAGCTTGGCCGCGACAGGAGGAGAGACCCAGTACTTC
-	TRBJ2-5	-	TRBV7-9	CASSLTIGQQETQYF	TGTGCCAGCAGCTTGACAATTGGGCAACAAGAGACCCAGTACTTC
TRBD1	TRBJ1-6	-	TRBV7-9	CASSLVGQGGSPLHF	TGTGCCAGCAGCTTAGTTGGACAGGGCGGTTCACCCCTCCACTTT
TRBD1	TRBJ2-7	-	TRBV27	CASSPFSTGAVHEQYF	TGTGCCAGCAGCCCTTTTAGTACAGGGGCCGTGCACGAGCAGTACTTC
-	TRBJ1-5	once	TRBV29-1	CSVEPGGNQPQHF	TGCAGCGTTGAGCCGGGAGGGAATCAGCCCCAGCATTTT
-	TRBJ2-7	-	TRBV27	CASHGQSGYEQYF	TGTGCCAGCCACGGACAGAGTGGCTACGAGCAGTACTTC
-	TRBJ2-3	-	TRBV27	CASSLSGRNTDTQYF	TGTGCCAGCAGTTTATCCGGCAGGAACACAGATACGCAGTATTTT
-	TRBJ1-4	-	TRBV4-3	CASSQEGGRYFEKLFF	TGCGCCAGCAGCCAAGAAGGAGGGAGATATTTTGAAAAACTGTTTTTT
-	TRBJ1-2	-	TRBV6-5	CASSYLGSDNYGYTF	TGTGCCAGCAGTTACTTAGGCAGCGATAACTATGGCTACACCTTC
-	TRBJ1-1	-	TRBV12-5	CASGFFGGLGTEAFF	TGTGCTAGTGGTTTTTTCGGGGGGCTAGGAACTGAAGCTTTCTTT
-	TRBJ1-2	-	TRBV19	CASNPGQIFYGYTF	TGTGCCAGTAACCCAGGACAGATTTTCTATGGCTACACCTTC
-	TRBJ1-3	-	TRBV2	CASSAQGLSGNTIYF	TGTGCCAGCAGTGCCCAGGGCCTCTCTGGAAACACCATATATTTT
TRBD1	TRBJ1-1	-	TRBV11-3	CASSYRQGTEAFF	TGTGCCAGCAGCTACCGACAGGGCACTGAAGCTTTCTTT
TRBD1	TRBJ1-1	-	TRBV5-1	CASSWQGAPGTEAFF	TGCGCCAGCAGCTGGCAGGGGGCGCCGGGCACTGAAGCTTTCTTT
TRBD1	TRBJ1-1	-	TRBV6-7	CASSWDRNTEAFF	TGTGCCAGCAGCTGGGACAGGAACACTGAAGCTTTCTTT
-	TRBJ1-1	once	TRBV2	CASSILSNTEAFF	TGTGCCAGCTCCATACTGAGTAACACTGAAGCTTTCTTT
-	TRBJ2-7	-	TRBV5-1	CASSQGLNEQYF	TGCGCCAGCAGCCAAGGACTAAACGAGCAGTACTTC
-	TRBJ1-1	-	TRBV5-6	CASNYRSTNTEAFF	TGTGCCAGCAACTACAGGTCGACAAACACTGAAGCTTTCTTT
TRBD1	TRBJ1-1	-	TRBV5-1	CASRVGQGGEAFF	TGCGCCAGCAGAGTTGGACAGGGGGGTGAAGCTTTCTTT
-	TRBJ1-1	-	TRBV10-3	CAISARGGNTEAFF	TGTGCCATCAGTGCGAGGGGGGGGAACACTGAAGCTTTCTTT
TRBD1	TRBJ1-2	-	TRBV14	CASSQGGQGKNYGYTF	TGTGCCAGCAGCCAGGGCGGACAGGGGAAGAACTATGGCTACACCTTC
TRBD1	TRBJ1-2	-	TRBV6-5	CASSQPGTGYYGYTF	TGTGCCAGCAGTCAACCCGGGACAGGGTACTATGGCTACACCTTC
-	TRBJ2-7	-	TRBV7-3	CASSLSGTRGTMNEQYF	TGTGCCAGCAGCTTATCGGGGACAAGGGGCACGATGAACGAGCAGTACTTC
TRBD2	TRBJ2-1	-	TRBV13	CASSLGLAVGNEQFF	TGTGCCAGCAGCTTAGGACTAGCGGTGGGAAATGAGCAGTTCTTC
-	TRBJ2-1	-	TRBV27	CASSLARLGYNEQFF	TGTGCCAGCAGTTTGGCTAGGTTGGGTTACAATGAGCAGTTCTTC
-	TRBJ2-2	once	TRBV14	CASSRTIAGELFF	TGTGCCAGCAGCCGGACAATCGCCGGGGAGCTGTTTTTT
-	TRBJ2-5	-	TRBV7-9	CASSQKETQYF	TGTGCCAGCAGCCAGAAAGAGACCCAGTACTTC
-	TRBJ2-2	-	TRBV18	CASSPAGKELFF	TGTGCCAGCTCACCTGCGGGGAAGGAGCTGTTTTTT
-	TRBJ2-2	-	TRBV4-3	CASSPMKGVGFTGELFF	TGCGCCAGCAGCCCCATGAAGGGGGTGGGTTTCACCGGGGAGCTGTTTTTT
TRBD2	TRBJ2-5	-	TRBV25-1	CASSPPGTSNEETQYF	TGTGCCAGCAGTCCCCCCGGGACTAGCAATGAAGAGACCCAGTACTTC
-	TRBJ1-5	-	TRBV7-8	CASSSHREGGEYSNQPQHF	TGTGCCAGCAGCTCCCACCGGGAGGGCGGAGAATATAGCAATCAGCCCCAGCATTTT
-	TRBJ2-7	-	TRBV5-6	CASSLGTTYEQYF	TGTGCCAGCAGCCTCGGGACAACCTACGAGCAGTACTTC
-	TRBJ1-2	-	TRBV5-1	CASSFGQNYGYTF	TGCGCCAGCAGCTTTGGGCAGAACTATGGCTACACCTTC
-	TRBJ1-1	once	TRBV4-1	CASSPTQNTEAFF	TGCGCCAGCAGCCCCACACAAAACACTGAAGCTTTCTTT
TRBD2	TRBJ2-7	-	TRBV7-2	CASSWAGTSVTYEQYF	TGTGCCAGCAGCTGGGCCGGGACTAGTGTCACCTACGAGCAGTACTTC
-	TRBJ1-5	once	TRBV27	CASSRGGNQPQHF	TGTGCCAGCAGTCGCGGAGGCAATCAGCCCCAGCATTTT
TRBD2	TRBJ2-1	-	TRBV25-1	CASSPRTSPTYNEQFF	TGTGCCAGCAGCCCTCGGACTAGCCCTACCTACAATGAGCAGTTCTTC
-	TRBJ1-5	-	TRBV19	CASNRDINSNQPQHF	TGTGCCAGCAATCGGGACATCAATAGCAATCAGCCCCAGCATTTT
TRBD1	TRBJ2-7	few	TRBV7-2	CASSQGATVYEQYF	TGTGCCAGCAGCCAGGGGGCTACGGTCTACGAGCAGTACTTC
TRBD2	TRBJ2-1	-	TRBV7-7	CASSLGLAGGDEQFF	TGTGCTAGCAGCTTAGGTTTGGCGGGAGGGGATGAGCAGTTCTTC
TRBD2	TRBJ2-1	-	TRBV7-9	CASSLEKGRGKNEQFF	TGTGCCAGCAGCTTAGAGAAGGGGAGGGGTAAAAATGAGCAGTTCTTC
-	TRBJ2-2	once	TRBV2	CASREDLNTGELFF	TGTGCCAGCAGGGAGGACTTGAACACCGGGGAGCTGTTTTTT
-	TRBJ2-2	-	TRBV5-1	CASKEVPENTGELFF	TGCGCCAGCAAGGAGGTCCCGGAGAACACCGGGGAGCTGTTTTTT
-	TRBJ1-1	-	TRBV7-9	CASQDTGGGTEAFF	TGTGCCAGCCAAGATACGGGGGGCGGCACTGAAGCTTTCTTT